This T cell receptor (beta chain) came from a study of blood T cell repertoires in COVID-19. Across the whole study: The United States, Italy and Spain were the sources of the acute and convalescent COVID-19 samples. From T cells, B-cell-depleted T cells, or PBMCs came the material, which was cDNA or gDNA.

Germline CDR1 reads MGHRA; CDR2 reads YSYEKL. The CDR3 length is 15 residues. Trimming stripped 3 bases from V and 2 bases from J, with 13 bases between. Per the authors' pipeline: Scientists estimated how many nucleated cells there were by amplifying reference gene primers. Assay: immunoSEQ multiplex PCR; the TCRdb copy retains only in-frame clones and omits some. D and trimming were read from the DNA, whereas the V and J calls and clone size are those reported in that table. The sample holds just under 90,000 clones, more than 70% seen once. V and J are TRBV4-1 and TRBJ2-5; TRBD1 might be the D (6 bases). The source material was peripheral blood. This sequence originates from a woman at least 80 years old with acute or convalescent COVID-19. CDR3 sequence (DNA): TGCGCCAGCAGCCAGACAGGAAGGATTCAAGAGACCCAGTACTTC. It specifies CASSQTGRIQETQYF.